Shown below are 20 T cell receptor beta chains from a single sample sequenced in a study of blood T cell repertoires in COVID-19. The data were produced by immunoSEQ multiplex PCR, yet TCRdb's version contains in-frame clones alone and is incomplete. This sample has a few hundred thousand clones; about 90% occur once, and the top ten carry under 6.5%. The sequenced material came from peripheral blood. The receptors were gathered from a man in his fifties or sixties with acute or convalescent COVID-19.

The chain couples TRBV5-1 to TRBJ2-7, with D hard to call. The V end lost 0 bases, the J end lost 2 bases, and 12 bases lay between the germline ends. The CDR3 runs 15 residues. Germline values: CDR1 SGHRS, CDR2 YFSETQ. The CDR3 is CASSLEAGITYEQYF. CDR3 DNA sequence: TGCGCCAGCAGCTTGGAGGCAGGCATCACCTACGAGCAGTACTTC.

The CDR3 sequence is CASSQGALDEQYF. The CDR3 nucleotides read TGTGCCAGCAGCCAAGGAGCACTAGACGAGCAGTACTTC. The V and J genes are TRBV3-1 (or the pseudogene TRBV3-2) and TRBJ2-7; D might be TRBD2 (5 bases). CDR1 and CDR2 from the germline V gene are LGHDT and YNNKEL (reference sequence). The CDR3 totals 13 residues. Trimming left V 1 base short and J 5 bases short, with 9 bases between.

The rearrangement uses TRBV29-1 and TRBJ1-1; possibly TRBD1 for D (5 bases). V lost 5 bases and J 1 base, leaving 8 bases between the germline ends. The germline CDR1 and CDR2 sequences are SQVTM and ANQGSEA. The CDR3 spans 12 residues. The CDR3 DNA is TGCAGCGTTCAAACAGGGAACACTGAAGCTTTCTTT. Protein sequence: CSVQTGNTEAFF.

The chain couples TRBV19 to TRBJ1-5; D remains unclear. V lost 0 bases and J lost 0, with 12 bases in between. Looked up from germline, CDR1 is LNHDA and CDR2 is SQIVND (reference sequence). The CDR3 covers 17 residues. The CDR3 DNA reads TGTGCCAGTAGTATAGATTTCGAGATATATAGCAATCAGCCCCAGCATTTT. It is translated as CASSIDFEIYSNQPQHF.

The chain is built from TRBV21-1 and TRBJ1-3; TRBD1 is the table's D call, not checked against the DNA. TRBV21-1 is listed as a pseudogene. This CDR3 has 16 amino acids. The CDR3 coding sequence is TGTGCCAGCAGCAAACTATTACAGTGGAAAGGAAACACCATATATTTT. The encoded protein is CASSKLLQWKGNTIYF.

CDR3 in amino acids: CASSYGGTGETEAFF. DNA of the CDR3: TGTGCCAGCAGTTACGGGGGGACAGGGGAAACTGAAGCTTTCTTT. J is TRBJ1-1 and V is TRBV6-5; 10 bases fit TRBD1. In germline, CDR1 is MNHEY, CDR2 SVGAGI. There are 15 residues in the CDR3. Trimming took 2 bases from V and 5 from J; bases not matched to a gene: 5.

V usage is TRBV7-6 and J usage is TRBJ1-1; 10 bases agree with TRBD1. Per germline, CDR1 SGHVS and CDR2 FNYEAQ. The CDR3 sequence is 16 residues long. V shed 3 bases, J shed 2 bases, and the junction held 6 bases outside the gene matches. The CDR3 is CASSLTGGEGNTEAFF. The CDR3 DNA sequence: TGTGCCAGCAGCTTGACAGGGGGCGAAGGAAACACTGAAGCTTTCTTT.

The CDR3: CASSLGEGVRETQYF. Written as DNA, the CDR3 is TGCGCCAGCAGCTTGGGGGAGGGTGTTCGCGAGACCCAGTACTTC. The rearrangement links TRBV5-1 to TRBJ2-5, with TRBD2 matching over 7 bases. CDR1 is SGHRS, CDR2 YFSETQ, per germline. Losses at the gene ends were 0 bases for V and 5 bases for J; bases not matched to a gene: 7. CDR3 size: 15 residues.

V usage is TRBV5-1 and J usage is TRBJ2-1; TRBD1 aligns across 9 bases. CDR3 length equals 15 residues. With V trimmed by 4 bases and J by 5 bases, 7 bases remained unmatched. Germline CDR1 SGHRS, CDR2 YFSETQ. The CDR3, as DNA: TGCGCCAGCAGCGTAGAGGGACAGGGTCACAATGAGCAGTTCTTC. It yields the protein CASSVEGQGHNEQFF.

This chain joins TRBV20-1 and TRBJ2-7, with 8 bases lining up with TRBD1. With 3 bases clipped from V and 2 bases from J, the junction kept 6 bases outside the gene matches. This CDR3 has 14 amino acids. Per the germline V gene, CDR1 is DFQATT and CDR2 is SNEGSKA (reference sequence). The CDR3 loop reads CSASPGQVTYEQYF. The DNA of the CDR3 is TGCAGTGCTAGTCCGGGACAGGTTACCTACGAGCAGTACTTC.

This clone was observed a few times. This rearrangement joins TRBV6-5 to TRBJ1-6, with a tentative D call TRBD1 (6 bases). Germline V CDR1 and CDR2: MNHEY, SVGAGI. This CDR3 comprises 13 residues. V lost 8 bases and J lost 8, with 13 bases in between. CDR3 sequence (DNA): TGTGCCAGCGTGGGGGCGCGAGATTCACCCCTCCACTTT. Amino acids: CASVGARDSPLHF.

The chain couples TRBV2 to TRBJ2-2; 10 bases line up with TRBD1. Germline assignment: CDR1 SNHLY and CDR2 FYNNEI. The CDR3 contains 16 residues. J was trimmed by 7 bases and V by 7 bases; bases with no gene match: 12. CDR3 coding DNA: TGTGCCAGCACCGGGGGACAGGGGAGCCGTGGCGGGGAGCTGTTTTTT. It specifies CASTGGQGSRGGELFF.

This CDR3 is CASSPPTGTSKAETQYF. CDR3 DNA sequence: TGCGCCAGCAGCCCTCCTACCGGGACTAGTAAGGCAGAGACCCAGTACTTC. The rearrangement joins TRBV5-1 to TRBJ2-5, with 8 bases that match TRBD2. CDR3 length: 17 residues. Germline V gives CDR1 SGHRS, CDR2 YFSETQ. V lost 4 bases, J lost 4 bases, and 15 bases stayed unmatched.

As DNA, the CDR3 is TGCAGCGGCGGGAGGCCCCCCCATGAGCAGTTCTTC. Amino acids: CSGGRPPHEQFF. The gene calls are TRBV29-1 and TRBJ2-1; TRBD2 matches 8 bases. CDR1 is SQVTM, CDR2 ANQGSEA, per germline. This CDR3 comprises 12 residues. The ends lost 7 bases at V and 8 bases at J; junction bases unmatched: 7.

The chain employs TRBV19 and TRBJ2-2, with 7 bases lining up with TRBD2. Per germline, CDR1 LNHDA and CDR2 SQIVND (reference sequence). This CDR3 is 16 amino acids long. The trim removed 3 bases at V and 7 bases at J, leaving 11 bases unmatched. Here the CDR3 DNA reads TGTGCCAGTAGTATCGGCGGGAGAGGAGGCATCGGGGAGCTGTTTTTT. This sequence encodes CASSIGGRGGIGELFF.

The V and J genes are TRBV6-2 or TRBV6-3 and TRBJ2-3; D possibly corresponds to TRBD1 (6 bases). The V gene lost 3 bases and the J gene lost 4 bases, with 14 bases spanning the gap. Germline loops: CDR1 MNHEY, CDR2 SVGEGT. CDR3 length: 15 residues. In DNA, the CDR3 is TGTGCCAGCAGTTATATACAGGGTTACGCAGATACGCAGTATTTT. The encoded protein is CASSYIQGYADTQYF.

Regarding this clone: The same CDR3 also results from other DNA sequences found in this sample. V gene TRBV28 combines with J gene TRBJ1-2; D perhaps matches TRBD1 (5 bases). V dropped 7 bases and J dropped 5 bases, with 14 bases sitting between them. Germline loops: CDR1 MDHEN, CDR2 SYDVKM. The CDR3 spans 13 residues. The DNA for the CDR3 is TGTGCCAGCACCCGCGGGGGTGTGTATGGCTACACCTTC. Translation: CASTRGGVYGYTF.

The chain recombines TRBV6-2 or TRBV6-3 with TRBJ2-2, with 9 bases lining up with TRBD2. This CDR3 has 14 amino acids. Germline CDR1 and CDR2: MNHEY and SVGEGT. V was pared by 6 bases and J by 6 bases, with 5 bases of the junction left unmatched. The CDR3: CASSGREGAGELFF. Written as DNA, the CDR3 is TGTGCCAGCAGCGGGCGGGAGGGGGCCGGGGAGCTGTTTTTT.

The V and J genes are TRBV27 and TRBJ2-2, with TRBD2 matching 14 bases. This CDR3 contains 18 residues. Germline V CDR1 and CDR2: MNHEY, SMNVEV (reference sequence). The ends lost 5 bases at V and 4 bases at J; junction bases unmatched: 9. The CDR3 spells CASSPGLAGVGGTGELFF. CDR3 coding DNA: TGTGCCAGCAGTCCGGGACTAGCGGGAGTGGGCGGCACCGGGGAGCTGTTTTTT.

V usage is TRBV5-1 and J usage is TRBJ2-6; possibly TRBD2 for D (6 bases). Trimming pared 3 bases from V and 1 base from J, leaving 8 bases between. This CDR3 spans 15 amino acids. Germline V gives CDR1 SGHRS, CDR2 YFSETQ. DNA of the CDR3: TGCGCCAGCAGCTCGGCGGGGTCTGGGGCCAACGTCCTGACTTTC. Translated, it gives CASSSAGSGANVLTF.